This T cell receptor beta chain is from a study of cytomegalovirus exposure and HLA in healthy donors. General study points: When presence/absence was analysed, sequencing depth was taken to be roughly uniform across donors. DRB1 had the most TCR associations and HLA-C the fewest, a later analysis found, with rates varying by HLA locus. Common viral pathogens were later found to be apparently linked to several of the most significant clusters.

In the PCR, 60 Vbeta and 13 Jbeta primers were used. Profiling relied on immunoSEQ multiplex PCR, and the TCRdb table lists in-frame clones only, not all of them. The sample holds fewer than 250,000 clones, 85% seen once. Germline trimming cut 5 bases from V and 2 bases from J; bases unmatched to any gene: 7. Germline CDR1 and CDR2: LNHDA and SQIVND (reference sequence). CDR3 length: 16 amino acids. Concerning this clone: Its matching antigen is unknown.

The receptor comes from a human donor in good health. The V and J genes are TRBV19 and TRBJ1-4; 8 bases are shared with TRBD1. The sequenced sample was PBMCs. The DNA of the CDR3 is TGTGCCAGTAGTCGGACAGGGAGAACCACTAATGAAAAACTGTTTTTT. The encoded protein is CASSRTGRTTNEKLFF.